The T cell receptor beta chain under discussion was sequenced for a study of T-cell reconstitution after alpha-beta-depleted transplantation in children. A word on this clonotype: Its matching antigen is unknown.

The study, taken as a whole, reports: A year post-transplant, T-cell counts and diversity derived mostly from newly produced T cells. Alpha-beta T cells about two months after transplant reportedly derived from several hundred expanded graft clones. Recipient T cells and thymic progenitors that survived gave rise to the high TCRbeta diversity observed at day 60 in some patients.

Preparation of the TCRbeta library was carried out with unique molecular identifiers. A single record per CDR3 protein comes from TCRdb applying MiXCR to the PCR reads. The profile shows around 490,000 distinct CDR3 sequences, roughly an eighth of them singletons. Sequences were derived from PBMCs, mostly from graft donor cells, sampled 180 days after TCRalphabeta/CD19-depleted stem cell transplant. This TCR came from a female patient aged 2 to 10 who had a stem cell transplant for aplastic anemia, so the T cells may come from the graft donor.

The CDR3 sequence: CASSIRGLMNTEAFF. DNA for the CDR3: TGTGCCAGCAGCATCAGGGGACTCATGAACACTGAAGCTTTCTTT. The chain combines TRBV7-2 with TRBJ1-1; a weak D match, TRBD1 (6 bases). The V gene's germline CDR1 is SGHTA and CDR2 FQGNSA. CDR3 length: 15 amino acids. The ends were cut back, 5 bases at V and 0 bases at J, with 13 bases in the middle.